This T cell receptor (beta chain) was sequenced in a study of cytomegalovirus exposure and HLA in healthy donors. Vbeta (60) and Jbeta (13) primers were used in the PCR. Profiling relied on immunoSEQ multiplex PCR, and the TCRdb table lists in-frame clones only, not all of them. The listing records roughly 140,000 clones. The specimen was PBMCs. The receptor was derived from a male donor in good health and CMV-seronegative.

CDR3 loop: CASSVGGQLMNNSPLHF. DNA for the CDR3: TGTGCCAGCAGCGTAGGGGGGCAGTTGATGAATAATTCACCCCTCCACTTT. The J gene is TRBJ1-6, the V gene TRBV9, with a possible D match to TRBD1 (6 bases). The CDR3 loop spans 17 amino acids. V lost 0 bases and J 5 bases, leaving 15 bases between the germline ends. Germline CDR1 reads SGDLS; CDR2 reads YYNGEE. Based on the CDR3 plus reference TRBV9 and TRBJ1-6, the full variable domain is DSGVTQTPKHLITATGQRVTLRCSPRSGDLSVYWYQQSLDQGLQFLIQYYNGEERAKGNILERFSAQQFPDLHSELNLSSLELGDSALYFCASSVGGQLMNNSPLHFGNGTRLTVT.